This is a list of T cell receptor beta chains from one sample in a study of cytomegalovirus exposure and HLA in healthy donors. Sequencing was performed with immunoSEQ multiplex PCR; in TCRdb, only in-frame clones are kept and a portion is missing. Among tens of thousands of clones listed, approximately 93% were seen once. Sample: PBMCs. These receptors all stem from a woman under 30 in good health and CMV-seropositive. Each CDR3 is given with its conserved first and last residue. The D gene is left open where the match is weak. Clone size appears in some rows only: once, few, many, or a class for an expanded clone.

CDR3	DNA	size	D	V	J
CASSDMAAGADTQYF	TGTGCCAGCAGCGACATGGCGGCCGGGGCAGATACGCAGTATTTT	-	-	TRBV6-5	TRBJ2-3
CASSPGLSYEQYF	TGTGCCAGCAGCCCAGGACTTTCCTACGAGCAGTACTTC	-	-	TRBV9	TRBJ2-7
CATSGTGRATDTQYF	TGTGCCACCAGCGGAACAGGAAGGGCCACAGATACGCAGTATTTT	-	-	TRBV15	TRBJ2-3
CASSITSGRSSYEQYF	TGTGCCAGCAGCATTACTAGCGGGAGGAGCTCCTACGAGCAGTACTTC	-	TRBD2	TRBV5-6	TRBJ2-7
CASSFGGRGGQPQHF	TGTGCCAGCAGCTTTGGGGGGCGCGGGGGTCAGCCCCAGCATTTT	-	-	TRBV7-7	TRBJ1-5
CAWSSGMSTDTQYF	TGTGCCTGGAGTTCTGGCATGAGCACAGATACGCAGTATTTT	-	-	TRBV30	TRBJ2-3
CASSKDCWDRGWETQYF	TGTGCCAGCAGCAAAGACTGTTGGGACAGGGGTTGGGAGACCCAGTACTTC	-	-	TRBV21-1	TRBJ2-5
CASSFGGLTNEKLFF	TGTGCCAGCAGTTTTGGAGGGCTAACTAATGAAAAACTGTTTTTT	-	-	TRBV28	TRBJ1-4
CASSQVWTGRETGELFF	TGCGCCAGCAGCCAAGTGTGGACAGGGAGGGAAACCGGGGAGCTGTTTTTT	-	-	TRBV4-3	TRBJ2-2
CASSHPKGGTGSNQPQHF	TGTGCCAGTAGTCACCCAAAGGGAGGGACAGGTAGCAATCAGCCCCAGCATTTT	few	TRBD1	TRBV19	TRBJ1-5
CASSQDLDRNNQPQHF	TGCGCCAGCAGCCAAGACTTAGACAGAAACAATCAGCCCCAGCATTTT	-	-	TRBV4-3	TRBJ1-5